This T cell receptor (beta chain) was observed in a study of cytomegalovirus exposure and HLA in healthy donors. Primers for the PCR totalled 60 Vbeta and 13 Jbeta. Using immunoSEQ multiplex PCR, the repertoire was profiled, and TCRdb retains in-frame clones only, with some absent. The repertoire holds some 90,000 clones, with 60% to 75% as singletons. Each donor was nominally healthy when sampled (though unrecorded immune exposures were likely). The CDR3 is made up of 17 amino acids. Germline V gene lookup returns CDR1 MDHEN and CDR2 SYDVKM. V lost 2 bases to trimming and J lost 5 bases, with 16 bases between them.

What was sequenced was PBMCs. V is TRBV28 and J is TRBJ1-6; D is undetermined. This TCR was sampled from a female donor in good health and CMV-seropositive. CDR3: CASSLDYRWAHNSPLHF. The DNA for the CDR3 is TGTGCCAGCAGTTTAGATTATCGGTGGGCCCATAATTCACCCCTCCACTTT.